This TCR beta chain was identified during a study of identical twins. This clonotype was detected many times. What it binds is unknown. Study outcomes and limitations: Zero-insertion analyses could be partly confounded by invariant MAIT and iNKT cells. A lower insertion count was a feature of abundant cord blood beta clonotypes, with no such feature in memory repertoires.

It was template switching that added a universal primer site, and there were unique molecular identifiers on the cDNA. TCRdb called the 5' RACE reads again in MiXCR, with one record for every CDR3 protein. The table includes approximately 590,000 distinct CDR3 sequences, approximately 10% detected once. The same data also went into a second study, on yellow fever vaccine responses in identical twins. As that study records: Twins' vaccine T cell response reportedly seemed partly convergent, partly personalized.

The sequenced sample was PBMCs. The receptor was derived from a woman aged 18 to 35 in good health.

Here the CDR3 DNA reads TGTGCCAGCAGCCCCCAGGCTACAGAGACCCAGTACTTC. Translation: CASSPQATETQYF. This chain uses TRBV7-8 with TRBJ2-5; unclear D gene. The CDR3 consists of 13 residues. Germline V gene data show CDR1 as SGHVS and CDR2 as FQNEAQ. Trimming removed 5 bases at V and 4 bases at J, with 11 bases between. The complete variable domain, with remaining parts taken from reference TRBV7-8 and TRBJ2-5, reads GAGVSQSPRYKVAKRGQDVALRCDPISGHVSLFWYQQALGQGPEFLTYFQNEAQLDKSGLPSDRFFAERPEGSVSTLKIQRTQQEDSAVYLCASSPQATETQYFGPGTRLLVL.